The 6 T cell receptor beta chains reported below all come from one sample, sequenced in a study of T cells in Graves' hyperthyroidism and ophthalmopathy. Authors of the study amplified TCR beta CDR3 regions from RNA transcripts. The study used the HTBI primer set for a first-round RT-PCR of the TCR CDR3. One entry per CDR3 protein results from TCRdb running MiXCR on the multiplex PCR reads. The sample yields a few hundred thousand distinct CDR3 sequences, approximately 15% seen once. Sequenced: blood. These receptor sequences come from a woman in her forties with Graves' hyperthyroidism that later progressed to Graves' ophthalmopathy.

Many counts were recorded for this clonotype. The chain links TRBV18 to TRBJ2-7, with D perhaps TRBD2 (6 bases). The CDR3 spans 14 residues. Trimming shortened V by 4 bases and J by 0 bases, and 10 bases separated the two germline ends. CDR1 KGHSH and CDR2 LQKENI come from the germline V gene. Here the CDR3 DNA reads TGTGCCAGCTCACGAGCGGGCAGCTCCTACGAGCAGTACTTC. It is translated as CASSRAGSSYEQYF.

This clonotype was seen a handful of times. The CDR3 nucleotides are TGTGCCAGCAGCTTGGGCCAAAGGGGCCCGAACTATGGCTACACCTTC. As protein: CASSLGQRGPNYGYTF. The rearrangement joins TRBV7-9 to TRBJ1-2; D is possibly TRBD1 (5 bases). The germline V gene has CDR1 SEHNR and CDR2 FQNEAQ (reference sequence). The CDR3 consists of 16 residues. V lost 3 bases and J lost 2, with 16 bases in between.

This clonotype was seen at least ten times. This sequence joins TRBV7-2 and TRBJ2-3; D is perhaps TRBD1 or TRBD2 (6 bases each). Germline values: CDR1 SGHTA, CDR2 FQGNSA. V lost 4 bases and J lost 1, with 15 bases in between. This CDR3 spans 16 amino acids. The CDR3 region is CASSSWGAGGTDTQYF. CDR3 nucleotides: TGTGCCAGCAGCTCCTGGGGGGCTGGCGGCACAGATACGCAGTATTTT.

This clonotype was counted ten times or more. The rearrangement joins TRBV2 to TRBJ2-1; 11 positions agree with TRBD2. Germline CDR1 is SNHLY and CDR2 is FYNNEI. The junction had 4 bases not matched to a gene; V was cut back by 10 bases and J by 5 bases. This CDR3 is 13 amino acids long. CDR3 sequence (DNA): TGTGCCAAGTCTAGCGGGAGGCACAATGAGCAGTTCTTC. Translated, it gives CAKSSGRHNEQFF. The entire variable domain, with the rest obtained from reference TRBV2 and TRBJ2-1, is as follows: EPEVTQTPSHQVTQMGQEVILRCVPISNHLYFYWYRQILGQKVEFLVSFYNNEISEKSEIFDDQFSVERPDGSNFTLKIRSTKLEDSAMYFCAKSSGRHNEQFFGPGTRLTVL.

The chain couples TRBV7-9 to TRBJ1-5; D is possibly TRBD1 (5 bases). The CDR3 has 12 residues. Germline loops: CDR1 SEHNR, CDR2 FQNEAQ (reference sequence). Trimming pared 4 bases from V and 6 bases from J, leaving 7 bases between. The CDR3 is CASSSGTQPQHF. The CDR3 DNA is TGTGCCAGCAGCTCAGGGACTCAGCCCCAGCATTTT. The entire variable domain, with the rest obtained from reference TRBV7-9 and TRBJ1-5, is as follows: DTGVSQNPRHKITKRGQNVTFRCDPISEHNRLYWYRQTLGQGPEFLTYFQNEAQLEKSRLLSDRFSAERPKGSFSTLEIQRTEQGDSAMYLCASSSGTQPQHFGDGTRLSIL.

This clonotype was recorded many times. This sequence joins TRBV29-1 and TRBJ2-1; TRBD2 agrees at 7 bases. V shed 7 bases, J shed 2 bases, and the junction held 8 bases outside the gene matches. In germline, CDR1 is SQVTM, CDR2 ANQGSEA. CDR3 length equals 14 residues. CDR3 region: CSDNRAGAYNEQFF. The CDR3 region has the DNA TGCAGCGATAATAGGGCGGGAGCCTACAATGAGCAGTTCTTC.